This T cell receptor (beta chain) stems from a study of T cell repertoires and HLA-DP antigens. Germline CDR1 reads KGHSH; CDR2 reads LQKENI. The CDR3 totals 13 residues. V was cut by 1 base and J by 2 bases, with 4 bases left in between. General observations from the study: Naive and memory CD4+ cells were analysed together, not apart. Clones undetected before culture averaged about 33% against one allele and around 53% against the other.

In the case of this clone: Its antigen remains unidentified.

The PCR primers covered 54 TRBV and 13 TRBJ segments. Deep-resolution sequencing targeted under 250,000 T cell genomes in pre-culture CD4+ samples. The assay was immunoSEQ multiplex PCR, and TCRdb's table has in-frame clones only and misses some. Of approximately 100,000 clones in the sample, roughly nine tenths were seen once. This clonotype was sampled from a man over 45 in good health and CMV-seronegative. The chain links TRBV18 to TRBJ2-3; D unresolved. The specimen sequenced was CD4+ T cells from PBMCs. The CDR3 sequence: CASSPRTTDTQYF. DNA of the CDR3: TGTGCCAGCTCACCACGGACCACAGATACGCAGTATTTT.